One TCR beta chain is described in this entry. The sample holds one count of this clone. Its antigen remains undetermined. It has no much larger one-base neighbor in the sample; base qualities were not kept. The entry originates in a study of Ad26.COV2.S vaccination and SARS-CoV-2 variants (dated by TCRdb to the early 2020s). Background on the whole study: TCRbeta repertoire sequencing was used to assess the specificity and breadth of SARS-CoV-2-reactive T cell receptors after Ad26.COV2.S vaccination. The TCR-sequenced set comprised approximately 30 samples: around 20 Ad26.COV2.S vaccine recipients, 5 placebo recipients and 8 SARS-CoV-2 convalescent individuals. Findings and caveats that apply to the study as a whole: Compared with placebo recipients, Ad26.COV2.S recipients showed higher spike-specific TCR breadth (P = 0.0014). The authors noted that total T cell responses may have been underestimated by the TCR breadth and depth analyses. After vaccination, substantial breadth of spike-specific CD8+ and CD4+ T cell responses was reported. Comparable non-spike TCR breadth was observed between vaccine and placebo recipients, consistent with only spike being contained in the vaccine.

TCRbeta CDR3 regions were sequenced with the immunoSEQ Assay. After extraction, genomic DNA underwent amplification by bias-controlled multiplex PCR, followed by high-throughput sequencing. In the source study's methods: To quantify the absolute abundance of every unique TCRbeta CDR3 region, sequences were collapsed and filtered. T cell fraction was estimated by normalization of TCRbeta template counts to usable DNA, with usable DNA being measured through amplification of reference genes present in all nucleated cells. Repertoire TCRs were annotated as SARS-CoV-2-specific when V gene, CDR3 amino acid sequence and J gene were exactly matched to a known reactive TCR set. The reference SARS-CoV-2 TCR set was obtained from MIRA and was filtered for enrichment in COVID-19-positive ImmuneCODE repertoires, whereby public or cross-reactive TCRs were removed. Based on the MIRA antigens, annotated TCRs were further analysed at the level of specific ORF or position within ORF. Breadth was defined as the number of annotated unique rearrangements divided by the total number of unique productive rearrangements, and depth was defined as the summed frequency of the annotated unique rearrangements. Two-sided Wilcoxon rank-sum tests were applied when comparing TCR breadth between groups. Here the immuneACCESS table is served through TCRdb, limited to in-frame sequences with V and J called. Missing clones are a known gap in these copies; in checked studies unresolved V genes cover under half, and the rest lacks a known reason. V, J and clone size are taken as reported in that table, and D and trimming were inferred from the DNA itself. The sample table holds 300,000 to 450,000 clones, of which roughly nine tenths were seen once. The ten largest account for 3.9% of the sample.

Deletion took 4 bases off V and 5 bases off J, with a span of 14 bases between the germline ends. Reading from cysteine to phenylalanine, the CDR3 counts 15 amino acids. Here the CDR3 DNA is all that survives: 45 bases in frame from base 1. CDR1 and CDR2 are read off the germline V gene as KGHDR and SFDVKD. The time point label, as the study defines it: individuals recovered from natural SARS-CoV-2 infection. The rearrangement combines TRBV24-1 with TRBJ1-5, and TRBD1 may be the D gene, going by 6 matching bases. The receptor was isolated from a human donor who had recovered from COVID-19. The specimen was peripheral blood, collected after recovery from COVID-19. The bases are TGTGCCACCAGTGACCCTTTGGACAGCCATCAGCCCCAGCATTTT. Its translation reads: CATSDPLDSHQPQHF.